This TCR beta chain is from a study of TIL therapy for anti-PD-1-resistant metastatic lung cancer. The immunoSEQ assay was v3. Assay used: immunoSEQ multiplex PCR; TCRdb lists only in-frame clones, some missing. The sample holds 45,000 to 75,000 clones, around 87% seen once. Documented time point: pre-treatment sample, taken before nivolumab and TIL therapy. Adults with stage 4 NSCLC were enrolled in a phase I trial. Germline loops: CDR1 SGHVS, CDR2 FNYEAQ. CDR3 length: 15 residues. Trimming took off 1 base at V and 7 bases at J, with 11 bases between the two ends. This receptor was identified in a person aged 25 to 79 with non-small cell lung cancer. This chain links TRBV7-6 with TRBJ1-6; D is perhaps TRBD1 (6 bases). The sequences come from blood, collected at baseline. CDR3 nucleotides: TGTGCCAGCAGCTTAGGTCAGGGGAGCAATTCACCCCTCCACTTT. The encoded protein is CASSLGQGSNSPLHF.